This TCR beta chain came from a study of neurological immune-mediated disorders. Sequencing runs each generated in excess of 160 million TCR-beta sequences derived from 15-18 subjects. TCRdb called the 5' RACE reads again in MiXCR, with one record for every CDR3 protein. The sample carries around 16,000 distinct CDR3 sequences, 3.5% recorded once. In this sample, this clonotype turned up many times. Its specificity is unknown. The study, taken as a whole, reports: The greatest TCR clonal expansion occurred in HTLV-1-associated myelopathy and the least in multiple sclerosis, which fell below healthy controls. Private repertoires in all groups were suggested by the absence of shared CDR3 amino acid sequences among expanded clones across subjects.

The CDR3 consists of 16 residues. V shed 2 bases, J shed 7 bases, and the junction held 9 bases outside the gene matches. Looked up from germline, CDR1 is MDHEN and CDR2 is SYDVKM. This clonotype was sampled from a woman in her thirties or forties in good health. The V and J genes are TRBV28 and TRBJ2-3; 10 nucleotides line up with TRBD2. Material: CD8+ T cells from blood. The CDR3, as DNA: TGTGCCAGCAGTTTAACGACTAGCGGGTACAGACATACGCAGTATTTT. It is translated as CASSLTTSGYRHTQYF.